This is a list of T cell receptor beta chains from one sample in a study of blood T cell repertoires in COVID-19. Only in-frame clones appear in the TCRdb table, and some are missing; sequencing was by immunoSEQ multiplex PCR. Seen here are 250,000 or so clones, 75% to 85% observed once, and the top ten hold 4.7%. Sequencing used peripheral blood. These receptors were collected from a woman in her seventies with acute or convalescent COVID-19. The CDR3 runs from the conserved cysteine through the conserved F or W. A D gene is named only where the DNA matches it firmly. A clone size is listed for some rows: how often the clone was seen (once, few, many), or a class if it is expanded.

cdr3_aa	cdr3_nt	j_call	v_call	clone_size	d_call
CASSQSGGFNQPQHF	TGTGCCAGCAGCCAATCGGGGGGCTTCAATCAGCCCCAGCATTTT	TRBJ1-5	TRBV3-1/TRBV3-2	-	-
CAWSGGGSTDQPQHF	TGTGCCTGGAGTGGCGGGGGTTCTACCGATCAGCCCCAGCATTTT	TRBJ1-5	TRBV30	-	-
CATSTGNNSPLHF	TGTGCCACCTCTACAGGGAATAATTCACCCCTCCACTTT	TRBJ1-6	TRBV6-5	-	-
CASRPRKGAYEQYF	TGTGCCAGCAGACCCAGAAAAGGAGCGTACGAGCAGTACTTC	TRBJ2-7	TRBV5-8	few	-
CASINRDSNQPQHF	TGTGCCAGTATCAACAGGGATAGCAATCAGCCCCAGCATTTT	TRBJ1-5	TRBV19	-	-
CAISDWGGGLTGNEQFF	TGTGCCATCAGTGACTGGGGTGGGGGCCTAACTGGCAATGAGCAGTTCTTC	TRBJ2-1	TRBV10-3	-	-
CASSYQGGNQPQHF	TGTGCCAGTAGTTATCAGGGGGGCAATCAGCCCCAGCATTTT	TRBJ1-5	TRBV19	once	TRBD1
CASSSGTDNSPLHF	TGTGCCAGCAGCTCCGGGACAGATAATTCACCCCTCCACTTT	TRBJ1-6	TRBV6-6	-	TRBD1
CASSLEGQGGLGEKLFF	TGTGCCAGCAGCTTAGAGGGACAGGGTGGCTTAGGTGAAAAACTGTTTTTT	TRBJ1-4	TRBV11-2	-	TRBD1
CASSGNRGDEAFF	TGTGCCAGCAGCGGGAACAGGGGGGATGAAGCTTTCTTT	TRBJ1-1	TRBV7-2	once	TRBD1
CASSLGGHIRYEQYF	TGTGCCAGCAGTTTAGGGGGCCACATCCGGTACGAGCAGTACTTC	TRBJ2-7	TRBV27	-	-
CASSPGGGQNYGYTF	TGTGCCAGCTCACCAGGCGGGGGGCAAAACTATGGCTACACCTTC	TRBJ1-2	TRBV18	-	-
CSVRSGGGGETQYF	TGCAGCGTTAGGTCGGGGGGCGGTGGGGAGACCCAGTACTTC	TRBJ2-5	TRBV29-1	-	-
CASSYDRGTEAFF	TGCGCCAGCAGCTACGACAGGGGAACTGAAGCTTTCTTT	TRBJ1-1	TRBV5-1	-	TRBD1
CASVKRGIDTDTQYF	TGTGCCAGCGTTAAACGGGGGATTGACACAGATACGCAGTATTTT	TRBJ2-3	TRBV6-5	-	-
CSVGGGPGTDTQYF	TGCAGCGTTGGCGGGGGGCCGGGGACAGATACGCAGTATTTT	TRBJ2-3	TRBV29-1	-	TRBD2
CASFGLADEQYF	TGTGCCAGCTTTGGACTAGCGGACGAGCAGTACTTC	TRBJ2-7	TRBV6-5	-	TRBD2
CASNPDRGFNQPQHF	TGTGCCAGCAATCCGGACAGGGGGTTTAATCAGCCCCAGCATTTT	TRBJ1-5	TRBV6-5	-	TRBD1
CASETGWDEKLFF	TGTGCCAGCGAGACAGGGTGGGATGAAAAACTGTTTTTT	TRBJ1-4	TRBV28	-	TRBD1
CASSLSLSSGNTIYF	TGCGCCAGCAGCTTGTCCCTGAGCTCTGGAAACACCATATATTTT	TRBJ1-3	TRBV5-1	-	-
CSVESPGMNTEAFF	TGCAGCGTTGAATCTCCAGGCATGAACACTGAAGCTTTCTTT	TRBJ1-1	TRBV29-1	once	-
CASSLQGLNTEAFF	TGTGCCAGCAGCTTACAGGGACTAAACACTGAAGCTTTCTTT	TRBJ1-1	TRBV11-2	-	-
CASSVNTDTQYF	TGTGCCAGCAGCGTAAACACAGATACGCAGTATTTT	TRBJ2-3	TRBV7-2	once	-